The subject of this entry is one T cell receptor (beta chain). The data are from a study of T cell changes during pregnancy in multiple sclerosis. The method was immunoSEQ multiplex PCR; TCRdb's version includes in-frame clones alone and lacks a portion of them. Of about 100,000 clones detected, 75% to 95% appear once; the ten largest clones hold about 3.4%. Germline assignment: CDR1 MNHEY and CDR2 SVGAGI. With 2 bases clipped from V and 3 bases from J, the junction kept 0 bases outside the gene matches. The CDR3 is made up of 13 amino acids. The sequence derives from a female donor with multiple sclerosis, enrolled in a pregnancy study. This chain joins TRBV6-5 and TRBJ1-1; TRBD1 agrees at 7 bases. The specimen was peripheral blood, collected in the second trimester of pregnancy. The CDR3 nucleotides read TGTGCCAGCAGTTACAGGGGGCACACTGAAGCTTTCTTT. Its translation is CASSYRGHTEAFF.